This TCR beta chain was profiled in a study of cytomegalovirus exposure and HLA in healthy donors. About the research overall: An analysis done earlier identified 100 million to 140 million unique TCR beta sequences from about 179 million T cells. A preliminary data release comprised 80 million to 95 million unique TCRs obtained from HLA-typed donors.

General study findings and limits: The number of N-insertions in an Asian-associated ancestry cluster was reportedly below the approximately 680-donor mean in a later analysis. Per a later analysis, roughly 17,000 TCR beta sequences showed association with HLA alleles at 0.05 false discovery rate.

Germline V gene lookup returns CDR1 MNHNS and CDR2 SASEGT. This CDR3 has 15 amino acids. With 4 bases removed from V and 8 bases from J, the gap between germline ends came to 17 bases. 60 Vbeta and 13 Jbeta primers were used in PCR. The data were produced by immunoSEQ multiplex PCR, yet TCRdb's version contains in-frame clones alone and is incomplete. The repertoire includes about 270,000 clones, about 66% of them detected once, and about 2.2% sits in the top ten. Notes on this clone: As yet, its antigen is unknown. Other DNA sequences in the same sample also yield this CDR3.

This chain joins TRBV6-1 and TRBJ1-4; TRBD1 might be the D (5 bases). The clonotype comes from a female donor in good health and CMV-seronegative. Sequencing was carried out using PBMCs. The CDR3 loop reads CASSAFREVDEKLFF. In DNA form, the CDR3 reads TGTGCCAGCAGTGCCTTCAGGGAAGTAGACGAAAAACTGTTTTTT.